This T cell receptor beta chain was recorded in a study of CD8 T cells in Susac syndrome. Broader study findings: By the study's own acknowledgment, its TCR sequencing and HLA analysis included relatively few individuals.

V trimming: 0 bases; J trimming: 4 bases; junction bases outside the gene matches: 9. From germline, CDR1 is DFQATT and CDR2 SNEGSKA (reference sequence). The CDR3 has 16 residues. About 0.5 to 1 ug RNA was reverse transcribed with random hexamers. TCRdb reprocessed the immunoSEQ multiplex PCR reads via MiXCR and lists one record per CDR3 protein. The sample comprises about 140,000 distinct CDR3 sequences, approximately 95% of which are singletons, and about 0.18% rests with the top ten. As to this clonotype: Its antigen is not identified.

This chain links TRBV20-1 with TRBJ2-3; 8 nucleotides agree with TRBD1. Sequencing used CD8+ T cells from PBMCs. This clonotype originated in a human donor with Susac syndrome. The CDR3 nucleotides read TGCAGTGCTAGAGATAGAGGACAGGGTTTCCCAGATACGCAGTATTTT. It specifies CSARDRGQGFPDTQYF.